This TCR beta chain was captured in a study of cytomegalovirus exposure and HLA in healthy donors. The wider study: An earlier analysis found fewer than 120 million unique TCR beta sequences from approximately 190 million T cells.

Whole-study findings and limits: Solely CMV serostatus was available to characterize immune exposure.

Per germline, CDR1 GTSNPN and CDR2 SVGIG (reference sequence). The CDR3 runs 11 residues. Regarding this clone: Its antigen is unknown.

The primer mix had 60 Vbeta and 13 Jbeta primers. Repertoires were generated with immunoSEQ multiplex PCR, while TCRdb's copy carries only in-frame clones and drops some. The sample records about 160,000 clones, more than 70% being singletons. The clonotype comes from a man aged 25-40 years in good health and CMV-seronegative. V gene TRBV30 combines with J gene TRBJ2-1; a possible D gene is TRBD1 (5 bases). The sequenced sample was PBMCs. CDR3 in amino acids: CQGSLYNEQFF. The CDR3 nucleotides read TGTCAGGGTTCCCTATACAATGAGCAGTTCTTC.